This T cell receptor (beta chain) was captured in a study of glioma-infiltrating T cells after dendritic cell vaccination. The overall study: Dendritic cells derived from monocytes and pulsed with autologous tumor lysate formed the vaccine.

In germline, CDR1 is SGHDT, CDR2 YYEEEE. The CDR3 length is 16 residues. V lost 0 bases to trimming and J lost 9 bases, with 16 bases between them. Time point in this sample: after dendritic cell vaccination, including at tumor progression/relapse. Patients had residual fresh-frozen tumor tissue and more than two years of survival data. Amplification used 60 V beta primers and 13 J beta primers. Profiling relied on immunoSEQ multiplex PCR, and the TCRdb table lists in-frame clones only, not all of them. Among approximately 92,000 clones, 80% were seen once, and the ten largest hold around 5.4%. The J gene is TRBJ1-6, the V gene TRBV5-6, with D unclear. This sequence originates from a human donor with glioblastoma. The sequencing here drew on blood, taken after dendritic cell vaccination. Here the CDR3 reads CASSLGVGSGFSPLHF. The CDR3, as DNA: TGTGCCAGCAGCTTGGGGGTCGGCTCGGGTTTTTCACCCCTCCACTTT.